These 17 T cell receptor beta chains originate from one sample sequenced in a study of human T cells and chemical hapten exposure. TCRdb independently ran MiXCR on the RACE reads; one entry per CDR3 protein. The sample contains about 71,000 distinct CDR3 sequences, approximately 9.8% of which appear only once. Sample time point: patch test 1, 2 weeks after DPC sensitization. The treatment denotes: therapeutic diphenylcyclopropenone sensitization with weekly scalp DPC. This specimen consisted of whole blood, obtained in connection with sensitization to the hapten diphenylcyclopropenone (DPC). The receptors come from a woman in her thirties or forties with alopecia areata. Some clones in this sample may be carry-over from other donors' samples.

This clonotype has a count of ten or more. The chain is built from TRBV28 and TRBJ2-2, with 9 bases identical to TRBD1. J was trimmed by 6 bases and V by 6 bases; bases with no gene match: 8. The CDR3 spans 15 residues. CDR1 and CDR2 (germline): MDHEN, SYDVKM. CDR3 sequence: CASSWDRAGAGELFF. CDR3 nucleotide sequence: TGTGCCAGCAGCTGGGACAGGGCCGGGGCCGGGGAGCTGTTTTTT.

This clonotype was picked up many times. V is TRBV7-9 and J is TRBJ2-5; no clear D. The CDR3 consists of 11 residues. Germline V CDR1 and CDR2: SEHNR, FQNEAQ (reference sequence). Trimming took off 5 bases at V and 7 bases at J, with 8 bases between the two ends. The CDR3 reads CASSPLGTQYF. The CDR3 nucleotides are TGTGCCAGCAGCCCCTTAGGGACCCAGTACTTC.

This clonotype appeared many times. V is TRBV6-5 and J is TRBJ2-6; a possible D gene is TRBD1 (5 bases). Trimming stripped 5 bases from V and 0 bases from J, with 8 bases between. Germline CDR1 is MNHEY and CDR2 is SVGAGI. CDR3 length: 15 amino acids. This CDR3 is CASSRQPSGANVLTF. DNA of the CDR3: TGTGCCAGCAGTCGACAGCCCTCTGGGGCCAACGTCCTGACTTTC.

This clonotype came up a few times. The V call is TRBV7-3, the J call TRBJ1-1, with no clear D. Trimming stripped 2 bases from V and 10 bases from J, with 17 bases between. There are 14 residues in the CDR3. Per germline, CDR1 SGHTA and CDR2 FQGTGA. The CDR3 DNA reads TGTGCCAGCAGCTTATCAAGCTCGCCAAAGGGAGCTTTCTTT. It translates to CASSLSSSPKGAFF.

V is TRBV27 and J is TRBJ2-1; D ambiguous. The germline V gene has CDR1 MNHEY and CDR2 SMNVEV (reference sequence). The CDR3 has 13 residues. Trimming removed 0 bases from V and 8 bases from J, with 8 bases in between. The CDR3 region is CASSLSLRYEQFF. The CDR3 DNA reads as TGTGCCAGCAGTTTATCCTTGAGGTATGAGCAGTTCTTC.

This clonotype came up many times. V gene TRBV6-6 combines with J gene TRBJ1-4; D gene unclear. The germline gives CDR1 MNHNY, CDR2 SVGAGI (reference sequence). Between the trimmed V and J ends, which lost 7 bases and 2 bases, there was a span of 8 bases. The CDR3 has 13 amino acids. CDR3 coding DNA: TGTGCCAGCAAGGGCCTTACTAATGAAAAACTGTTTTTT. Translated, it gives CASKGLTNEKLFF.

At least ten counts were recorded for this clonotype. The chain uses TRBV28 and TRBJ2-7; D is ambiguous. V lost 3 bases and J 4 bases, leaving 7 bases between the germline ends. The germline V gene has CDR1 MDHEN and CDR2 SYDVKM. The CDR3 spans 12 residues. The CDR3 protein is CASSLVGYEQYF. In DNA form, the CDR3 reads TGTGCCAGCAGTTTGGTCGGATACGAGCAGTACTTC. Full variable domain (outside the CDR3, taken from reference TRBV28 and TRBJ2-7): DVKVTQSSRYLVKRTGEKVFLECVQDMDHENMFWYRQDPGLGLRLIYFSYDVKMKEKGDIPEGYSVSREKKERFSLILESASTNQTSMYLCASSLVGYEQYFGPGTRLTVT.

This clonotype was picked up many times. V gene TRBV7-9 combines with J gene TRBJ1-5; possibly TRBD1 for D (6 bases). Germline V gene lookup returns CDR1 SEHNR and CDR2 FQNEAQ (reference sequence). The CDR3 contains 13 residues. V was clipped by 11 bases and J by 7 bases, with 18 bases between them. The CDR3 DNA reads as TGTGCCGGGGGGCCGGAGGTCGGACAGCCCCAGCATTTT. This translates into CAGGPEVGQPQHF.

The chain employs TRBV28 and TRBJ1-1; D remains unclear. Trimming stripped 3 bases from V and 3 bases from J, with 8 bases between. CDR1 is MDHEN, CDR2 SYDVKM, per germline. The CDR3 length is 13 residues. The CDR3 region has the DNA TGTGCCAGCAGTTTCGGGGTGGACACTGAAGCTTTCTTT. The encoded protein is CASSFGVDTEAFF.

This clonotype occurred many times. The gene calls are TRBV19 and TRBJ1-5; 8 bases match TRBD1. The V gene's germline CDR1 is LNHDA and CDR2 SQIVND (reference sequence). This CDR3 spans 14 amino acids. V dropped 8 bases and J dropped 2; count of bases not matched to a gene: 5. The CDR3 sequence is CASSQGAGNQPQHF. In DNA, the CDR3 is TGTGCCAGTTCCCAGGGGGCCGGCAATCAGCCCCAGCATTTT. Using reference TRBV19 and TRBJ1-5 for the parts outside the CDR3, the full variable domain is DGGITQSPKYLFRKEGQNVTLSCEQNLNHDAMYWYRQDPGQGLRLIYYSQIVNDFQKGDIAEGYSVSREKKESFPLTVTSAQKNPTAFYLCASSQGAGNQPQHFGDGTRLSIL.

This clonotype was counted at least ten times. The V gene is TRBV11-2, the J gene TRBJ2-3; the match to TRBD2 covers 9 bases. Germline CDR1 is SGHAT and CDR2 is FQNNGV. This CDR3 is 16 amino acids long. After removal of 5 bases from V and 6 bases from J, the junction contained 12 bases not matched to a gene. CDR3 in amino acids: CASSPRGAGGGDTQYF. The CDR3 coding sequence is TGTGCCAGCAGCCCCCGTGGAGCGGGGGGCGGGGATACGCAGTATTTT.

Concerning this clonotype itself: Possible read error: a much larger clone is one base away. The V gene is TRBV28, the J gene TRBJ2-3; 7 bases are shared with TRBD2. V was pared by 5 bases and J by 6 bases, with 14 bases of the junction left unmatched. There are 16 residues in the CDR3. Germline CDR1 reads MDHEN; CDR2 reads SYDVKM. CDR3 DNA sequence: TGTGCCAGCAGTCCACCGCGCGGGCGGGGGATGGATACGCAGTATTTT. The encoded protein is CASSPPRGRGMDTQYF.

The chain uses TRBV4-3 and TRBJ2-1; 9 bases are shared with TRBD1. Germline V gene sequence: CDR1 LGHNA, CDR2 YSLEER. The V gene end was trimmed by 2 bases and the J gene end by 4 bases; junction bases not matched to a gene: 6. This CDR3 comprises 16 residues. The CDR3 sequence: CASSQFWGQGYNEQFF. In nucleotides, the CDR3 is TGCGCCAGCAGCCAATTTTGGGGACAGGGTTACAATGAGCAGTTCTTC.

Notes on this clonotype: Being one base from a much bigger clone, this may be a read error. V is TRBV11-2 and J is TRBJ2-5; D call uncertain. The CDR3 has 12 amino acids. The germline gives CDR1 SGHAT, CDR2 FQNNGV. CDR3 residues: CASRWSQEAQYF. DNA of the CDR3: TGTGCCAGCAGGTGGTCCCAAGAGGCCCAGTACTTC.

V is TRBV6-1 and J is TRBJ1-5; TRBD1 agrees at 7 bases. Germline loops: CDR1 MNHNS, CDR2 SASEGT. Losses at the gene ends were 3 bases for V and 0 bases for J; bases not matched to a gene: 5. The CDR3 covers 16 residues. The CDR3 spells CASSDQGGYSNQPQHF. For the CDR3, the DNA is TGTGCCAGCAGTGACCAGGGGGGTTATAGCAATCAGCCCCAGCATTTT.

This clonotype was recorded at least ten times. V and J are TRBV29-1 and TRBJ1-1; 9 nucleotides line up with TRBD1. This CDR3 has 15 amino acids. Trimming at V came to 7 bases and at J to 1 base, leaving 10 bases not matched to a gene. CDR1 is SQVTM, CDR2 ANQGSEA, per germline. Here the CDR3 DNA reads TGCAGCGCCCTGAAAGGGACAGGGTGGAACACTGAAGCTTTCTTT. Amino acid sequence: CSALKGTGWNTEAFF.

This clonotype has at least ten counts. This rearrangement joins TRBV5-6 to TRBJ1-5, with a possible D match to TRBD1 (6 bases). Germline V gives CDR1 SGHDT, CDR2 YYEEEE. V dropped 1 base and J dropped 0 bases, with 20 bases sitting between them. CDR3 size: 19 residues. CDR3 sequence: CASSLRSQTGANSNQPQHF. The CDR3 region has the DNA TGTGCCAGCAGCTTGAGGTCCCAGACAGGCGCAAATAGCAATCAGCCCCAGCATTTT.